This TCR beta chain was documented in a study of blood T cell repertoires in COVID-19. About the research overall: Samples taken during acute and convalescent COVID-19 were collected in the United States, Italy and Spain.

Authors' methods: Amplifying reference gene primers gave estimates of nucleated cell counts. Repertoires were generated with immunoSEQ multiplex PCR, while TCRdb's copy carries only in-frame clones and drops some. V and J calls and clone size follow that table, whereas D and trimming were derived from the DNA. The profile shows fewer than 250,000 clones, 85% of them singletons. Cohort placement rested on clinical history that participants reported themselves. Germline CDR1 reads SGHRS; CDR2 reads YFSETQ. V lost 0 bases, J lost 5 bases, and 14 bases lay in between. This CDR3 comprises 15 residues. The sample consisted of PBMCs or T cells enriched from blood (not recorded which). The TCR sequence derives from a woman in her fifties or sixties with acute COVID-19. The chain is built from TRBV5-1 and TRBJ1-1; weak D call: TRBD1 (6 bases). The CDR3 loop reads CASSLVRGAGTEAFF. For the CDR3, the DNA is TGCGCCAGCAGCTTGGTTCGGGGGGCGGGGACTGAAGCTTTCTTT.